This TCR beta chain was retrieved from a study of cytomegalovirus exposure and HLA in healthy donors. It was with 60 Vbeta and 13 Jbeta primers that the PCR ran. The method was immunoSEQ multiplex PCR; TCRdb's version includes in-frame clones alone and lacks a portion of them. This sample has 250,000 or so clones; about nine tenths occur once, and the top ten carry about 1.7%. This CDR3 has 11 amino acids. Germline V lookup: CDR1 SGHDT, CDR2 YYEEEE. The junction had 7 bases not matched to a gene; V was cut back by 4 bases and J by 15 bases. The sequenced sample was PBMCs. This receptor was obtained from a girl aged 2 to 10 in good health and CMV-seronegative. V and J are TRBV5-6 and TRBJ2-1; 7 bases are a match to TRBD1. CDR3 bases: TGTGCCAGCAGCGAGAGGGGGCTTCGGTTCTTC. This sequence encodes CASSERGLRFF.